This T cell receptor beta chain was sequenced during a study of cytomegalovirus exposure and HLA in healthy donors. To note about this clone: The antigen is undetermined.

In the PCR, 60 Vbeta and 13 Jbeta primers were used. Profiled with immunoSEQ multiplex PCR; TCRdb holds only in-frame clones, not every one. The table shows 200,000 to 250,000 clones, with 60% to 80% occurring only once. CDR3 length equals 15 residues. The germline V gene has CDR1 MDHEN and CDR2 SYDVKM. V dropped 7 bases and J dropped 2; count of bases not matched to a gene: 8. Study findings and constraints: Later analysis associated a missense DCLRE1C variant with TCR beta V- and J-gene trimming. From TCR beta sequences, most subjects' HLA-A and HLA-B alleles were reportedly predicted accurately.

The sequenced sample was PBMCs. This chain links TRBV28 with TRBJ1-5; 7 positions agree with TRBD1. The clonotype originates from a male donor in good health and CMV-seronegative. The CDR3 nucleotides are TGTGCCAGCATCGGGACAGTGAGGGGCAATCAGCCCCAGCATTTT. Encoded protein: CASIGTVRGNQPQHF.